This is a list of T cell receptor beta chains from one sample in a study of shared clonotypes between healthy human individuals. Profiling relied on immunoSEQ multiplex PCR, and the TCRdb table lists in-frame clones only, not all of them. The data hold 950,000 to 1,100,000 clones, with about 76% observed a single time. Specimen: memory CD4+ T cells sorted from blood. These receptors came from a man aged 18 to 29 in good health. CDR3s include the opening cysteine and the closing phenylalanine or tryptophan. D genes are given only for firm matches. Rows give clone size only sometimes, using once, few, many, or a class for an expanded clone.

clone_size d_call j_call v_call cdr3_aa cdr3_nt
. TRBD2 TRBJ2-3 TRBV6-4 CASSRAGGTTDTQYF TGTGCCAGCAGTAGAGCGGGGGGAACCACAGATACGCAGTATTTT
. . TRBJ2-3 TRBV7-6 CASSLGEYEQYF TGTGCCAGCAGCCTAGGGGAGTATGAGCAGTATTTT
. TRBD2 TRBJ2-1 TRBV7-3 CASSQPQRGNNEQFF TGTGCCAGCAGTCAACCCCAGCGGGGGAACAATGAGCAGTTCTTC
. TRBD1 TRBJ2-4 TRBV11-2 CASSDRDRGSIQYF TGTGCCAGCAGCGACCGGGACAGGGGGTCCATTCAGTACTTC
once . TRBJ2-7 TRBV6-1 CASSAGGGAYEQYF TGTGCCAGCAGTGCTGGTGGGGGAGCCTACGAGCAGTACTTC
. . TRBJ2-7 TRBV18 CASSPRQGPYEQYF TGTGCCAGCTCACCCCGGCAGGGACCCTACGAGCAGTACTTC
. . TRBJ1-3 TRBV21-1 CASSKDRTTGGAFGLGNTIYF .
few . TRBJ2-5 TRBV2 CASSEGLRSLAGETQYF TGTGCCAGCAGCGAGGGACTCCGGAGTTTGGCTGGTGAGACCCAGTACTTC
. TRBD1 TRBJ2-6 TRBV27 CASRGQETSGANVLTF TGTGCCAGCAGGGGACAGGAGACCTCTGGGGCCAACGTCCTGACTTTC
. . TRBJ2-7 TRBV6-1 CASPSYEQYF TGTGCCAGCCCGAGCTACGAGCAGTACTTC
. TRBD2 TRBJ2-5 TRBV5-6 CASSLVERGGQETQYF TGTGCCAGCAGCTTGGTTGAGCGGGGGGGACAAGAGACCCAGTACTTC